A single sample is the source of the 25 T cell receptor beta chains below, sequenced in a study of shared clonotypes between healthy human individuals. The naive CD8 subset, CD45RO-negative cells positively selected for CCR7, excluded terminally differentiated effector memory CD45RA+ cells. Some clones are missing from TCRdb's copy, which holds only in-frame ones; the method was immunoSEQ multiplex PCR. The sample holds some 580,000 clones, roughly 98% seen once. The sample comprised naive CD8+ T cells sorted from blood. The receptors were sampled from a man under 40 in good health.

The J gene is TRBJ1-4, the V gene TRBV7-9; no reliable D call. Trimming left V 4 bases short and J 0 bases short, with 9 bases between. The CDR3 runs to 15 residues. Germline V gene sequence: CDR1 SEHNR, CDR2 FQNEAQ (reference sequence). CDR3 bases: TGTGCCAGCAGCTCCGCCGATCCAACTAATGAAAAACTGTTTTTT. This sequence encodes CASSSADPTNEKLFF.

V is TRBV7-9 and J is TRBJ2-3; weak D call: TRBD1 (6 bases). V dropped 4 bases and J dropped 4 bases, with 21 bases sitting between them. The CDR3 has 17 residues. Germline assignment: CDR1 SEHNR and CDR2 FQNEAQ (reference sequence). The CDR3 nucleotides read TGTGCCAGCAGCTCCTCGGACACCCAGACAGGCCCAGATACGCAGTATTTT. The encoded protein is CASSSSDTQTGPDTQYF.

V is TRBV2 and J is TRBJ1-1, with D tentatively TRBD1 (6 bases). Germline assignment: CDR1 SNHLY and CDR2 FYNNEI. The CDR3 sequence is 14 residues long. The ends were cut back, 2 bases at V and 5 bases at J, with 12 bases in the middle. For the CDR3, the DNA is TGTGCCAGCAGTGAACTGACAGGCTCGACTGAAGCTTTCTTT. The encoded protein is CASSELTGSTEAFF.

The rearrangement links TRBV7-9 to TRBJ2-1; the D call may be TRBD1 or TRBD2 (6 bases each). V was cut by 2 bases and J by 6 bases, with 14 bases left in between. CDR1 and CDR2 (germline): SEHNR, FQNEAQ (reference sequence). The CDR3 spans 15 residues. DNA for the CDR3: TGTGCCAGCAGCTTAATCCGGGGGCAGTTCAATGAGCAGTTCTTC. This gives the protein CASSLIRGQFNEQFF.

The table lists this clone with a few counts. The rearrangement uses TRBV18 and TRBJ2-1; D possibly corresponds to TRBD1 (5 bases). V lost 2 bases and J 1 base, leaving 9 bases between the germline ends. Germline-derived CDR1 and CDR2 are KGHSH and LQKENI. CDR3 length: 15 amino acids. The CDR3 sequence: CASSPRGKSYNEQFF. The DNA for the CDR3 is TGTGCCAGCTCACCAAGGGGTAAATCCTACAATGAGCAGTTCTTC.

The chain recombines TRBV5-1 with TRBJ2-5; TRBD2 matches 7 bases. This CDR3 has 15 residues. Germline V gene lookup returns CDR1 SGHRS and CDR2 YFSETQ. Germline trimming cut 4 bases from V and 4 bases from J; bases unmatched to any gene: 10. For the CDR3, the DNA is TGCGCCAGCAGCCAGACTGTCGGCGGGAGAGAGACCCAGTACTTC. This encodes CASSQTVGGRETQYF.

The V gene is TRBV9, the J gene TRBJ1-2, with 12 bases identical to TRBD1. CDR3 length: 17 residues. V lost 4 bases, J lost 4 bases, and 11 bases stayed unmatched. Per germline, CDR1 SGDLS and CDR2 YYNGEE. The DNA of the CDR3 is TGTGCCAGCAGCCCCTCCTGGGGGACAGGGGGCTTCTATGGCTACACCTTC. This encodes CASSPSWGTGGFYGYTF.

V and J are TRBV6-1 and TRBJ2-1; TRBD1 matches at 11 bases. V trimming: 3 bases; J trimming: 4 bases; junction bases outside the gene matches: 5. Germline CDR1 is MNHNS and CDR2 is SASEGT. The CDR3 contains 16 residues. CDR3 loop: CASSDSGTGGYNEQFF. The CDR3 DNA follows: TGTGCCAGCAGTGATTCCGGGACAGGGGGTTACAATGAGCAGTTCTTC.

This chain connects TRBV6-5 to TRBJ1-3; 8 bases match TRBD1. In germline, CDR1 is MNHEY, CDR2 SVGAGI. V lost 0 bases, J lost 9 bases, and 4 bases stayed unmatched. This CDR3 contains 14 residues. For the CDR3, the DNA is TGTGCCAGCAGTTACTCCGGACAGGGCGGCACCATATATTTT. This codes for CASSYSGQGGTIYF.

The chain couples TRBV25-1 to TRBJ2-3; D might be TRBD2 (5 bases). CDR1 MGHDK and CDR2 SYGVNS come from the germline V gene. V was shortened by 3 bases and J by 7 bases, with 8 bases between the two germline ends. The CDR3 loop spans 12 amino acids. Written as DNA, the CDR3 is TGTGCCAGCAGTGATGCCGGGAATACGCAGTATTTT. Residues: CASSDAGNTQYF.

The rearrangement uses TRBV10-2 and TRBJ1-1; D not resolved. V was trimmed by 6 bases and J by 0 bases, leaving 8 bases between them. The CDR3 spans 13 residues. From germline, CDR1 is WSHSY and CDR2 SAAADI. The CDR3 loop reads CASREDMNTEAFF. CDR3 in DNA: TGCGCCAGCAGGGAAGATATGAACACTGAAGCTTTCTTT.

On this clone itself: This CDR3 is also generated by other DNA sequences in the sample. The J gene is TRBJ2-2, the V gene TRBV29-1; D unresolved. CDR1 is SQVTM, CDR2 ANQGSEA, per germline. This CDR3 region has 12 residues. The V gene lost 5 bases and the J gene lost 1 base, with 5 bases spanning the gap. CDR3 in amino acids: CSVLENTGELFF. CDR3 coding DNA: TGCAGCGTTCTTGAGAACACCGGGGAGCTGTTTTTT.

This clone has a handful of counts. The junction and the germline gene differ at one end; a read error may be behind it. This rearrangement joins TRBV29-1 to TRBJ1-2, with a possible D match to TRBD1 (6 bases). The CDR3 is 9 amino acids. Germline V gene data show CDR1 as SQVTM and CDR2 as ANQGSEA. CDR3 sequence: CSVGVQGPF. The CDR3 nucleotides are TGCAGCGTCGGGGTGCAGGGGCCCTTC.

The rearrangement links TRBV27 to TRBJ2-2, with D unclear. The ends were cut back, 4 bases at V and 6 bases at J, with 12 bases in the middle. In germline, CDR1 is MNHEY, CDR2 SMNVEV (reference sequence). The CDR3 loop spans 14 amino acids. The CDR3 sequence is CASSSWSRPGELFF. DNA of the CDR3: TGTGCCAGCAGTTCCTGGTCGAGACCCGGGGAGCTGTTTTTT.

This clone has a single count. Other DNA sequences in the same sample also yield this CDR3. The chain couples TRBV10-3 to TRBJ2-7; D is undetermined. The CDR3 has 11 amino acids. Germline assignment: CDR1 ENHRY and CDR2 SYGVKD. V was cut by 0 bases and J by 6 bases, with 3 bases left in between. For the CDR3, the DNA is TGTGCCATCAGTGAGTCGACCGAGCAGTACTTC. This encodes CAISESTEQYF.

The rearrangement links TRBV5-1 to TRBJ1-1; D ambiguous. Between the trimmed V and J ends, which lost 4 bases and 1 base, there was a span of 14 bases. There are 15 residues in the CDR3. From germline, CDR1 is SGHRS and CDR2 YFSETQ. The CDR3 coding sequence is TGCGCCAGCAGCGTGAACAGCTATGAGAACACTGAAGCTTTCTTT. Amino acids: CASSVNSYENTEAFF.

The V and J genes are TRBV18 and TRBJ2-5; 7 nucleotides agree with TRBD1. The CDR3 loop spans 15 amino acids. The V gene's germline CDR1 is KGHSH and CDR2 LQKENI. J lost 5 bases, V lost 0 bases, and 6 bases had no gene match. CDR3 DNA: TGTGCCAGCTCACCACCCCGGGACAGTCGGGAGACCCAGTACTTC. Protein product: CASSPPRDSRETQYF.

A word on this clone: The same CDR3 is also encoded by other DNA sequences in this sample. CDR3 amino acids: CASSFTNLAGAYNEQFF. Written as DNA, the CDR3 is TGCGCCAGCAGCTTTACAAATTTAGCGGGAGCATACAATGAGCAGTTCTTC. The V call is TRBV5-1, the J call TRBJ2-1; 9 bases are shared with TRBD2. V lost 2 bases to trimming and J lost 4 bases; unmatched junction nucleotides: 10. CDR1 and CDR2 from the germline V gene are SGHRS and YFSETQ. This CDR3 comprises 17 residues.

The J gene is TRBJ2-5, the V gene TRBV6-5; D unclear. V was clipped by 2 bases and J by 5 bases, with 15 bases between them. The CDR3 totals 15 residues. Per the germline V gene, CDR1 is MNHEY and CDR2 is SVGAGI. The CDR3 loop reads CASSYGVGAPETQYF. The CDR3 DNA reads TGTGCCAGCAGTTACGGAGTCGGTGCCCCCGAGACCCAGTACTTC.

V is TRBV7-3 and J is TRBJ2-1; 8 bases fit TRBD2. Germline CDR1 SGHTA, CDR2 FQGTGA. This CDR3 region has 19 residues. V dropped 6 bases and J dropped 2; count of bases not matched to a gene: 18. In DNA form, the CDR3 reads TGTGCCAGCAGTCGAGGGCCGGGACTAGAAACCAGTCCCTACAATGAGCAGTTCTTC. Residues: CASSRGPGLETSPYNEQFF.

The chain combines TRBV28 with TRBJ1-1; a possible D gene is TRBD1 (5 bases). The CDR3 has 14 residues. The V gene's germline CDR1 is MDHEN and CDR2 SYDVKM. Deletions cut 5 bases from V and 7 bases from J, with 17 bases between. CDR3 sequence (DNA): TGTGCCAGCAGTAGTCCGGGGGATCAGGGTGAAGCTTTCTTT. Translating gives CASSSPGDQGEAFF. The complete variable domain, with remaining parts taken from reference TRBV28 and TRBJ1-1, reads DVKVTQSSRYLVKRTGEKVFLECVQDMDHENMFWYRQDPGLGLRLIYFSYDVKMKEKGDIPEGYSVSREKKERFSLILESASTNQTSMYLCASSSPGDQGEAFFGQGTRLTVV.

The chain employs TRBV13 and TRBJ2-7; D is possibly TRBD2 (7 bases). The CDR3 consists of 15 residues. V gave up 4 bases and J gave up 1 base, with 14 bases separating them. The germline V gene has CDR1 PRHDT and CDR2 FYEKMQ (reference sequence). The CDR3 region has the DNA TGTGCCAGCAGCTCAACAGGGAGGGGGTCCTACGAGCAGTACTTC. This codes for CASSSTGRGSYEQYF.

The table lists this clone with a count of one. The chain couples TRBV28 to TRBJ2-2; possibly TRBD2 for D (5 bases). Deletions cut 5 bases from V and 0 bases from J, with 10 bases between. Germline values: CDR1 MDHEN, CDR2 SYDVKM. The CDR3 has 15 residues. The CDR3 sequence: CASSPYSANTGELFF. CDR3 sequence (DNA): TGTGCCAGCAGTCCCTATAGCGCGAACACCGGGGAGCTGTTTTTT. Full variable domain (outside the CDR3, taken from reference TRBV28 and TRBJ2-2): DVKVTQSSRYLVKRTGEKVFLECVQDMDHENMFWYRQDPGLGLRLIYFSYDVKMKEKGDIPEGYSVSREKKERFSLILESASTNQTSMYLCASSPYSANTGELFFGEGSRLTVL.

The V gene is TRBV27, the J gene TRBJ2-7; no clear D gene. V shed 4 bases and J shed 7 bases, with 11 bases lying between them. Germline CDR1 and CDR2: MNHEY and SMNVEV (reference sequence). The CDR3 is 12 amino acids. Here the CDR3 DNA reads TGTGCCAGCAGTTCCCCCACTTGGGAGCAGTACTTC. Amino acid sequence: CASSSPTWEQYF.

This chain joins TRBV4-1 and TRBJ2-1; D may match TRBD1 or TRBD2 (5 bases each). Germline V gives CDR1 MGHRA, CDR2 YSYEKL. CDR3 length: 16 residues. Trimming stripped 0 bases from V and 0 bases from J, with 9 bases between. CDR3 sequence (DNA): TGCGCCAGCAGCCAAGACCCGGGACGCTCCTACAATGAGCAGTTCTTC. Translated: CASSQDPGRSYNEQFF.